Listed here are 23 T cell receptor beta chains from one sample, sequenced in a study of cytomegalovirus exposure and HLA in healthy donors. Use of 60 Vbeta and 13 Jbeta primers characterized the PCR. Using immunoSEQ multiplex PCR, the repertoire was profiled, and TCRdb retains in-frame clones only, with some absent. The data hold roughly 150,000 clones, with roughly 83% observed a single time. Sequencing used PBMCs. The receptors shown here come from a boy aged 2 to 10 in good health and CMV-seronegative.

V and J are TRBV21-1 and TRBJ2-2; TRBD1 is the table's D call and was not checked against the DNA. TRBV21-1 is a pseudogene segment. CDR3 size: 15 residues. The CDR3 loop reads CASSIARRNTGELFF. CDR3 nucleotide sequence: TGTGCCAGCAGCATAGCCCGCAGAAACACCGGGGAGCTGTTTTTT.

The rearrangement joins TRBV5-6 to TRBJ1-6, with D maybe TRBD1 (5 bases). The V end lost 0 bases, the J end lost 7 bases, and 8 bases lay between the germline ends. Germline values: CDR1 SGHDT, CDR2 YYEEEE. This CDR3 has 14 residues. The CDR3 region has the DNA TGTGCCAGCAGCTTGGGTCAGGGAAATTCACCCCTCCACTTT. Its protein is CASSLGQGNSPLHF.

The chain's CDR3 is CASSTRTGGETQYF. CDR3 bases: TGCGCCAGCAGCACCCGGACAGGGGGAGAGACCCAGTACTTC. V usage is TRBV5-1 and J usage is TRBJ2-5; 10 nucleotides line up with TRBD1. The CDR3 loop spans 14 amino acids. The germline V gene has CDR1 SGHRS and CDR2 YFSETQ. After removal of 4 bases from V and 4 bases from J, the junction contained 4 bases not matched to a gene.

The chain couples TRBV30 to TRBJ1-5; D is perhaps TRBD1 (5 bases). Germline CDR1 is GTSNPN and CDR2 is SVGIG (reference sequence). V shed 2 bases and J shed 5 bases, with 16 bases lying between them. This CDR3 is 15 amino acids long. The DNA for the CDR3 is TGTGCCTGGAGTCCGGGGGACGGTGGTTATCAGCCCCAGCATTTT. It codes for CAWSPGDGGYQPQHF.

The J gene is TRBJ1-2, the V gene TRBV6-5; perhaps TRBD1 as D (6 bases). The ends were cut back, 1 base at V and 0 bases at J, with 9 bases in the middle. The CDR3 runs 15 residues. Germline V gene data show CDR1 as MNHEY and CDR2 as SVGAGI. In DNA form, the CDR3 reads TGTGCCAGCAGTTACTTGGCAGGGGCTAACTATGGCTACACCTTC. It codes for CASSYLAGANYGYTF.

The chain couples TRBV6-1 to TRBJ1-2; 7 bases map to TRBD1. The V and J ends lost 5 bases and 4 bases, in that order; junction bases with no gene match: 7. The CDR3 loop spans 14 amino acids. CDR1 is MNHNS, CDR2 SASEGT, per germline. This CDR3 is CASSLQGPTYGYTF. DNA for the CDR3: TGTGCCAGCAGTCTACAGGGGCCAACCTATGGCTACACCTTC.

This sequence joins TRBV19 and TRBJ1-6; 11 positions agree with TRBD1. The junction had 12 bases not matched to a gene; V was cut back by 5 bases and J by 6 bases. Looked up from germline, CDR1 is LNHDA and CDR2 is SQIVND (reference sequence). This CDR3 is built from 18 residues. The CDR3 coding sequence is TGTGCCAGTAGTCCTACGGGACAGGGGGTCACCCGTAATTCACCCCTCCACTTT. It codes for CASSPTGQGVTRNSPLHF.

This clone has only one observation. The rearrangement links TRBV6-5 to TRBJ1-1; D is uncertain. CDR1 is MNHEY, CDR2 SVGAGI, per germline. V was clipped by 8 bases and J by 6 bases, with 10 bases between them. The CDR3 is 11 amino acids. CDR3 sequence (DNA): TGTGCCAGCTTCGGAGGTCCTGAAGCTTTCTTT. It translates to CASFGGPEAFF.

The chain links TRBV7-2 to TRBJ1-1; D is undetermined. The CDR3 extends over 17 amino acids. V shed 7 bases and J shed 1 base, with 22 bases lying between them. Germline-derived CDR1 and CDR2 are SGHTA and FQGNSA. CDR3 nucleotides: TGTGCCAGCACCCTTACTGAGGGTTCACACTGGAACACTGAAGCTTTCTTT. Its protein is CASTLTEGSHWNTEAFF.

The rearrangement links TRBV6-4 to TRBJ1-1; D gene unclear. Germline CDR1 is MRHNA and CDR2 is SNTAGT. Between the trimmed V and J ends, which lost 0 bases and 4 bases, there was a span of 6 bases. This CDR3 contains 13 residues. The CDR3 sequence is CASSDSPSTEAFF. The CDR3 DNA reads as TGTGCCAGCAGTGACTCTCCGTCCACTGAAGCTTTCTTT.

This clone showed up just a few times. The gene calls are TRBV6-5 and TRBJ1-2; D ambiguous. The germline CDR1 and CDR2 sequences are MNHEY and SVGAGI. This CDR3 spans 15 amino acids. The V end was cut by 2 bases, the J end by 6 bases, with 16 bases between. CDR3 region: CASSYTPHPEDGYTF. The CDR3 DNA reads as TGTGCCAGCAGTTACACACCCCATCCGGAGGATGGCTACACCTTC.

This clone was detected once. The gene calls are TRBV27 and TRBJ1-4, with a tentative D call TRBD1 (6 bases). Trimming pared 5 bases from V and 9 bases from J, leaving 16 bases between. The CDR3 is 14 amino acids. Germline CDR1 is MNHEY and CDR2 is SMNVEV (reference sequence). The CDR3 spells CASSVDRFIKKLFF. The CDR3 nucleotides are TGTGCCAGCAGTGTGGACAGATTTATAAAAAAACTGTTTTTT.

This chain links TRBV5-1 with TRBJ2-1, with 7 bases fitting TRBD1. The ends lost 0 bases at V and 7 bases at J; junction bases unmatched: 7. This CDR3 region has 15 residues. Germline V gene data show CDR1 as SGHRS and CDR2 as YFSETQ. The CDR3 region is CASSLALTGRNEQFF. The DNA of the CDR3 is TGCGCCAGCAGCTTGGCCCTGACAGGGAGAAATGAGCAGTTCTTC.

This clone appeared once. The chain uses TRBV5-4 and TRBJ2-3; D is perhaps TRBD2 (6 bases). This CDR3 spans 14 amino acids. Trimming removed 4 bases at V and 6 bases at J, with 15 bases between. Per germline, CDR1 SGHNT and CDR2 YYREEE (reference sequence). CDR3 protein: CASSARSGRDTQYF. DNA of the CDR3: TGTGCCAGCAGCGCGCGATCAGGGAGGGATACGCAGTATTTT.

This chain joins TRBV5-1 and TRBJ2-2, with unresolved D. The V end was cut by 1 base, the J end by 1 base, with 2 bases between. CDR3 length: 13 residues. The germline gives CDR1 SGHRS, CDR2 YFSETQ. The CDR3 DNA sequence: TGCGCCAGCAGCTTGCAGAACACCGGGGAGCTGTTTTTT. Translation: CASSLQNTGELFF. The full variable domain, in which reference TRBV5-1 and TRBJ2-2 provide the parts outside the CDR3, is KAGVTQTPRYLIKTRGQQVTLSCSPISGHRSVSWYQQTPGQGLQFLFEYFSETQRNKGNFPGRFSGRQFSNSRSEMNVSTLELGDSALYLCASSLQNTGELFFGEGSRLTVL.

This rearrangement joins TRBV7-8 to TRBJ2-3; 8 bases are shared with TRBD2. Germline V gene data show CDR1 as SGHVS and CDR2 as FQNEAQ. This CDR3 region has 16 residues. V was clipped by 5 bases and J by 2 bases; unmatched bases: 9. The CDR3 DNA sequence: TGTGCCAGCAGCCGGGACCGACTAGCGCCCACAGATACGCAGTATTTT. Its translation: CASSRDRLAPTDTQYF.

This sequence joins TRBV5-6 and TRBJ2-5, with TRBD2 matching 9 bases. J gave up 2 bases and V 3 bases, and 8 bases lay outside the gene matches. The germline V gene has CDR1 SGHDT and CDR2 YYEEEE. This CDR3 has 16 residues. The DNA of the CDR3 is TGTGCCAGCAGCTGGGGGGTAGCGGGGGTACAAGAGACCCAGTACTTC. Residues: CASSWGVAGVQETQYF.

The V call is TRBV7-8, the J call TRBJ1-2; TRBD1 matches at 10 bases. Germline V lookup: CDR1 SGHVS, CDR2 FQNEAQ. V gave up 2 bases and J gave up 5 bases; unmatched junction bases: 5. CDR3 length: 15 amino acids. The CDR3 nucleotides read TGTGCCAGCAGCTTACGGGACAGGGGAGATTATGGCTACACCTTC. This codes for CASSLRDRGDYGYTF.

The chain joins TRBV9 to TRBJ2-7; TRBD2 matches at 14 bases. After removal of 2 bases from V and 4 bases from J, the junction contained 2 bases not matched to a gene. The CDR3 spans 15 residues. Per the germline V gene, CDR1 is SGDLS and CDR2 is YYNGEE. CDR3 sequence (DNA): TGTGCCAGCAGCGTCGGGACTAGCGGGAGATACGAGCAGTACTTC. This encodes CASSVGTSGRYEQYF. The variable domain in full, with the rest retrieved from reference TRBV9 and TRBJ2-7, is DSGVTQTPKHLITATGQRVTLRCSPRSGDLSVYWYQQSLDQGLQFLIQYYNGEERAKGNILERFSAQQFPDLHSELNLSSLELGDSALYFCASSVGTSGRYEQYFGPGTRLTVT.

The rearrangement joins TRBV7-2 to TRBJ2-2, with TRBD2 identical over 12 bases. The CDR3 is 20 amino acids. Germline V gene lookup returns CDR1 SGHTA and CDR2 FQGNSA. V was pared by 0 bases and J by 6 bases, with 14 bases of the junction left unmatched. The CDR3 sequence: CASSLAPSGRAGGSSGELFF. The CDR3 DNA follows: TGTGCCAGCAGCTTAGCCCCTAGCGGGAGGGCCGGGGGTTCGTCCGGGGAGCTGTTTTTT.

The J gene is TRBJ1-2, the V gene TRBV2; possibly TRBD1 for D (6 bases). CDR1 is SNHLY and CDR2 is FYNNEI in the germline V gene. Trimming cost V 5 bases and J 5 bases, with 27 bases left between them. The CDR3 covers 18 residues. Written as DNA, the CDR3 is TGTGCCAGCAGTAGTGGTGACCAGGGGACGGCGGCAGTTTATGGCTACACCTTC. Amino acid sequence: CASSSGDQGTAAVYGYTF.

The chain joins TRBV18 to TRBJ2-2; TRBD2 matches 10 bases. Per germline, CDR1 KGHSH and CDR2 LQKENI. V was clipped by 0 bases and J by 1 base; unmatched bases: 2. The CDR3 length is 17 residues. The CDR3 nucleotides are TGTGCCAGCTCACCACCGCCTAGCGGGGGGAACACCGGGGAGCTGTTTTTT. Translated: CASSPPPSGGNTGELFF.

V usage is TRBV25-1 and J usage is TRBJ2-7; maybe TRBD1 (5 bases). This CDR3 contains 13 residues. The germline gives CDR1 MGHDK, CDR2 SYGVNS. Trimming shortened V by 6 bases and J by 0 bases, and 9 bases separated the two germline ends. CDR3 sequence reads: CASRTADSYEQYF. Here the CDR3 DNA reads TGTGCCAGCAGGACAGCCGACTCCTACGAGCAGTACTTC.